Included here is one TCR beta chain sequence, with context. In the original workflow: Reference gene primer amplification gave nucleated cell count estimates. Produced via immunoSEQ multiplex PCR; TCRdb's table is partial and in-frame only. The V and J calls and clone size were taken over from that table, and D and trimming were inferred from the DNA. The sample carries about 200,000 clones, about 85% recorded once. With 2 bases removed from V and 3 bases from J, the gap between germline ends came to 13 bases. The CDR3 is 16 residues long. The germline gives CDR1 ENHRY, CDR2 SYGVKD. The data were taken from a study of blood T cell repertoires in COVID-19. On the study more broadly: Both acute and convalescent COVID-19 samples were obtained from the United States, Italy and Spain. T cells, B-cell-depleted T cells, or PBMCs supplied cDNA or gDNA.

Patients in Seattle were enrolled during active infection, then followed longitudinally. This chain joins TRBV10-3 and TRBJ2-2; tentative D call: TRBD2 (5 bases). The receptor was isolated from a woman aged 45-59 years with COVID-19, enrolled during active disease. The sample was peripheral blood. Here the CDR3 reads CAISEGSSRHTGELFF. The CDR3 DNA follows: TGTGCCATCAGTGAGGGGTCTAGCCGTCACACCGGGGAGCTGTTTTTT.